Presented here are 16 T cell receptor beta chains from one specimen sequenced in a study of T cell responses to AZD1222 COVID-19 vaccine. Some clones are missing from TCRdb's copy, which holds only in-frame ones; the method was immunoSEQ multiplex PCR. The sample gives fewer than 120,000 clones, 85% to 95% of which show up once; 7.5% to 9% is in the top ten. Specimen: peripheral blood, collected on day 0 of AZD1222 vaccination. All receptors come from an adult in good health.

The chain carries TRBV6-1 and TRBJ1-1; D is undetermined. Deletions cut 2 bases from V and 4 bases from J, with 8 bases between. Germline CDR1 and CDR2: MNHNS and SASEGT. The CDR3 length is 13 residues. CDR3 in DNA: TGTGCCAGCAGTGAAAGGCTGAGCACTGAAGCTTTCTTT. It is translated as CASSERLSTEAFF.

The rearrangement links TRBV4-1 to TRBJ2-1; the D gene could be TRBD1 or TRBD2 (5 bases each). Germline CDR1 MGHRA, CDR2 YSYEKL. The CDR3 has 13 amino acids. With 5 bases removed from V and 6 bases from J, the gap between germline ends came to 11 bases. In DNA, the CDR3 is TGCGCCAGCAGCGTCCGGGACGGCAATGAGCAGTTCTTC. Translated: CASSVRDGNEQFF.

This sequence joins TRBV4-1 and TRBJ1-5; D perhaps matches TRBD1 (5 bases). Trimming removed 1 base at V and 7 bases at J, with 11 bases between. The CDR3 loop spans 14 amino acids. Germline CDR1 reads MGHRA; CDR2 reads YSYEKL. The CDR3 loop reads CASSQGVWGQPQHF. The CDR3 nucleotides read TGCGCCAGCAGCCAAGGCGTTTGGGGGCAGCCCCAGCATTTT.

The chain has TRBV7-2 and TRBJ2-7; D perhaps matches TRBD2 (6 bases). Germline loops: CDR1 SGHTA, CDR2 FQGNSA. The V end was cut by 1 base, the J end by 3 bases, with 13 bases between. This CDR3 has 15 amino acids. The CDR3 is CASSLVTSMIYEQYF. The CDR3 nucleotides read TGTGCCAGCAGCTTAGTTACTAGCATGATCTACGAGCAGTACTTC.

The V gene is TRBV7-2, the J gene TRBJ1-5, with D perhaps matching TRBD1 (5 bases). This CDR3 region has 16 residues. CDR1 is SGHTA, CDR2 FQGNSA, per germline. V shed 1 base and J shed 2 bases, with 12 bases lying between them. As DNA, the CDR3 is TGTGCCAGCAGCTTAGTATGGGGACCCGGCAATCAGCCCCAGCATTTT. Translated, it gives CASSLVWGPGNQPQHF.

The V call is TRBV13, the J call TRBJ1-6, with 10 bases identical to TRBD1. Looked up from germline, CDR1 is PRHDT and CDR2 is FYEKMQ (reference sequence). The CDR3 contains 15 residues. The ends lost 4 bases at V and 10 bases at J; junction bases unmatched: 7. DNA of the CDR3: TGTGCCAGCAGCTACGACAGGGGGCGAGGGTCACCCCTCCACTTT. Its translation: CASSYDRGRGSPLHF. Using reference TRBV13 and TRBJ1-6 for the parts outside the CDR3, the full variable domain is AAGVIQSPRHLIKEKRETATLKCYPIPRHDTVYWYQQGPGQDPQFLISFYEKMQSDKGSIPDRFSAQQFSDYHSELNMSSLELGDSALYFCASSYDRGRGSPLHFGNGTRLTVT.

V is TRBV7-3 and J is TRBJ2-1, with D possibly being TRBD1 or TRBD2 (5 bases each). The CDR3 has 15 residues. Looked up from germline, CDR1 is SGHTA and CDR2 is FQGTGA. Trimming took 5 bases from V and 7 from J, leaving 18 bases between them. CDR3 bases: TGTGCCAGCAGCACCGGGGCAATGTATAGTAATGAGCAGTTCTTC. Its translation is CASSTGAMYSNEQFF.

This chain joins TRBV4-1 and TRBJ2-7; D assignment may be TRBD1 or TRBD2 (6 bases each). Per germline, CDR1 MGHRA and CDR2 YSYEKL. The CDR3 runs to 15 residues. Trimming took off 4 bases at V and 4 bases at J, with 17 bases between the two ends. The CDR3: CASSPDIGGLYEQYF. The DNA of the CDR3 is TGCGCCAGCAGCCCAGACATAGGGGGGCTGTACGAGCAGTACTTC.

The genes are TRBV9 and TRBJ2-3, with unresolved D. Germline-derived CDR1 and CDR2 are SGDLS and YYNGEE. The length of the CDR3 is 17 residues. Deletions cut 3 bases from V and 0 bases from J, with 17 bases between. The CDR3 nucleotides read TGTGCCAGCAGCGCCGTGTTGGGATTCGCTAGCACAGATACGCAGTATTTT. This sequence encodes CASSAVLGFASTDTQYF.

CDR3 in amino acids: CASSIGKTTGNTIYF. The CDR3 bases are TGTGCCAGTAGTATAGGGAAAACGACTGGAAACACCATATATTTT. This chain links TRBV19 with TRBJ1-3; D uncertain. V was trimmed by 1 base and J by 2 bases, leaving 9 bases between them. This CDR3 is 15 amino acids long. CDR1 LNHDA and CDR2 SQIVND come from the germline V gene (reference sequence).

This clone has a single count. This chain links TRBV7-2 with TRBJ2-1; TRBD2 agrees at 11 bases. This CDR3 has 16 residues. V trimming: 8 bases; J trimming: 1 base; junction bases outside the gene matches: 7. Germline V gene data show CDR1 as SGHTA and CDR2 as FQGNSA. DNA for the CDR3: TGTGCCAGCTCGGTTAGCGGGGGGGCTTCCTACAATGAGCAGTTCTTC. This gives the protein CASSVSGGASYNEQFF.

On this clone: The sample has other DNA sequences that encode this CDR3 too. The V gene is TRBV5-1, the J gene TRBJ2-7; 8 bases match TRBD1. Germline V gene sequence: CDR1 SGHRS, CDR2 YFSETQ. This CDR3 comprises 14 residues. V shed 0 bases, J shed 2 bases, and the junction held 1 base outside the gene matches. The CDR3 sequence: CASSLAQGAYEQYF. CDR3 sequence (DNA): TGCGCCAGCAGCTTGGCACAGGGGGCCTACGAGCAGTACTTC.

The gene calls are TRBV11-2 and TRBJ2-1; no firm D call. The ends were cut back, 1 base at V and 13 bases at J, with 8 bases in the middle. Germline-derived CDR1 and CDR2 are SGHAT and FQNNGV. This CDR3 region has 11 residues. The CDR3 sequence is CASSLVTLQFF. CDR3 bases: TGTGCCAGCAGCTTAGTAACCCTTCAGTTCTTC.

The chain uses TRBV19 and TRBJ2-5, with 11 nucleotides matching TRBD2. The CDR3 is 16 residues long. V shed 5 bases, J shed 7 bases, and the junction held 12 bases outside the gene matches. The germline V gene has CDR1 LNHDA and CDR2 SQIVND (reference sequence). This CDR3 is CASSPWTSGHPGTQYF. CDR3 in DNA: TGTGCCAGTAGTCCGTGGACTAGCGGGCATCCGGGGACCCAGTACTTC.

The chain carries TRBV30 and TRBJ2-7, with D unclear. The germline CDR1 and CDR2 sequences are GTSNPN and SVGIG (reference sequence). The CDR3 runs to 14 residues. With 0 bases removed from V and 3 bases from J, the gap between germline ends came to 12 bases. Written as DNA, the CDR3 is TGTGCCTGGAGTGTTGGGGTTAGGGACTACGAGCAGTACTTC. This codes for CAWSVGVRDYEQYF. Full variable domain (missing parts from reference TRBV30 and TRBJ2-7): SQTIHQWPATLVQPVGSPLSLECTVEGTSNPNLYWYRQAAGRGLQLLFYSVGIGQISSEVPQNLSASRPQDRQFILSSKKLLLSDSGFYLCAWSVGVRDYEQYFGPGTRLTVT.

The chain is built from TRBV6-4 and TRBJ2-3; D is unclear. Trimming took 4 bases from V and 6 from J, leaving 11 bases between them. Germline-derived CDR1 and CDR2 are MRHNA and SNTAGT. There are 13 residues in the CDR3. CDR3: CASSVYFGDTQYF. CDR3 nucleotides: TGTGCCAGCAGTGTTTATTTTGGGGATACGCAGTATTTT.